The 8 T cell receptor beta chains listed next were all sequenced from one sample in a study of shared clonotypes between healthy human individuals. Terminally differentiated effector memory CD45RA+ cells were excluded from the naive CD8 cells, which were CD45RO-negative and positively selected for CCR7. Generated by immunoSEQ multiplex PCR, the TCRdb table keeps only in-frame clones and is missing some. The table records millions of clones, more than 85% of them present only once. Material: naive CD8+ T cells from PBMCs. The receptors were sampled from a man aged 18 to 35 in good health. Some clones in this sample may be carry-over from other donors' samples.

The chain combines TRBV5-6 with TRBJ2-5, with 12 bases lining up with TRBD2. The J call may be in error: the DNA end matches TRBJ2-7 better. Per germline, CDR1 SGHDT and CDR2 YYEEEE. This CDR3 comprises 18 residues. The DNA of the CDR3 is TGTGCCAGCAGCTTGCAAGGACTAGCGGGAACCGCAACCTACGAGCAGTACTTC. Its protein product is CASSLQGLAGTATYEQYF.

Worth noting for this clone: The sample holds other DNA sequences that translate to the same CDR3. V usage is TRBV30 and J usage is TRBJ1-2; 8 bases match TRBD1. The V gene end was trimmed by 0 bases and the J gene end by 7 bases; junction bases not matched to a gene: 4. The CDR3 extends over 13 amino acids. CDR1 GTSNPN and CDR2 SVGIG come from the germline V gene (reference sequence). CDR3 amino acids: CAWSVGTGGGYTF. The CDR3 region has the DNA TGTGCCTGGAGTGTAGGGACAGGCGGTGGCTACACCTTC.

The chain couples TRBV7-9 to TRBJ1-2; tentatively, D is TRBD1 (5 bases). The V gene lost 5 bases and the J gene lost 0 bases, with 19 bases spanning the gap. The germline CDR1 and CDR2 sequences are SEHNR and FQNEAQ (reference sequence). The CDR3 runs 17 residues. The CDR3 bases are TGTGCCAGCAGCCCGGGCGGCAGGGCGGAGGCTAACTATGGCTACACCTTC. This gives the protein CASSPGGRAEANYGYTF.

This clone occurred once. The V call is TRBV10-3, the J call TRBJ2-1; D is undetermined. In germline, CDR1 is ENHRY, CDR2 SYGVKD. The CDR3 spans 14 residues. Trimming took 4 bases from V and 4 from J, leaving 11 bases between them. This CDR3 reads CAISVQWPYNEQFF. The DNA of the CDR3 is TGTGCCATCAGTGTGCAATGGCCGTACAATGAGCAGTTCTTC.

This rearrangement joins TRBV5-6 to TRBJ2-5; the match to TRBD2 covers 11 bases. V dropped 2 bases and J dropped 4; count of bases not matched to a gene: 1. Germline V gives CDR1 SGHDT, CDR2 YYEEEE. The CDR3 runs 14 residues. The CDR3 is CASSLLAGVETQYF. CDR3 bases: TGTGCCAGCAGCTTACTAGCGGGAGTAGAGACCCAGTACTTC.

This clone was picked up a small number of times. The chain employs TRBV5-6 and TRBJ1-1; D perhaps matches TRBD1 (5 bases). Germline CDR1 SGHDT, CDR2 YYEEEE. The V gene lost 1 base and the J gene lost 11 bases, with 9 bases spanning the gap. The CDR3 has 11 amino acids. CDR3 sequence (DNA): TGTGCCAGCAGCTTGACGGGGGTTGCTTTCTTT. This gives the protein CASSLTGVAFF.

This clone turned up a few times. The rearrangement links TRBV6-5 to TRBJ1-1; D is undetermined. The germline V and J ends were trimmed by 4 bases and 1 base, with 7 bases remaining between them. Germline V gene lookup returns CDR1 MNHEY and CDR2 SVGAGI. The CDR3 is made up of 13 amino acids. The CDR3 bases are TGTGCCAGCAGTTCCCTGGGGAACACTGAAGCTTTCTTT. It is translated as CASSSLGNTEAFF.

V and J are TRBV29-1 and TRBJ2-1; 8 positions agree with TRBD1. Germline V gene data show CDR1 as SQVTM and CDR2 as ANQGSEA. The length of the CDR3 is 15 residues. Trimming took 5 bases from V and 9 from J; bases not matched to a gene: 15. The CDR3 sequence is CSVPLRQGTGLEQFF. CDR3 in DNA: TGCAGCGTTCCGCTTCGACAGGGGACGGGTCTTGAGCAGTTCTTC.